This paragraph covers one TCR beta chain sequence. Its cognate antigen is unknown. The data were obtained in a study of cytomegalovirus exposure and HLA in healthy donors. Study summary: About 85 million unique TCRs from HLA-typed donors were held in an early release of data. General observations from the study: It was reported that TCR beta sequences correctly inferred the HLA-A and HLA-B alleles for most subjects. A few chains linked to CMV were shown in vitro to be specific for CMV antigens. The records held CMV serostatus as the only immune exposure information.

CDR1 and CDR2 (germline): SGHRS, YFSETQ. The CDR3 loop spans 17 amino acids. V lost 0 bases, J lost 3 bases, and 9 bases stayed unmatched. The PCR had 60 Vbeta and 13 Jbeta primers. Method: immunoSEQ multiplex PCR; TCRdb's copy keeps in-frame clones and lacks some. The table shows roughly 140,000 clones, with about 82% occurring only once. Sequenced material: PBMCs. The sequence was obtained from a male donor in good health and CMV-seronegative. The chain has TRBV5-1 and TRBJ2-5; 9 nucleotides align to TRBD2. CDR3 DNA sequence: TGCGCCAGCAGCTTGGGCGGGAGCGGGGGGCCTAAAGAGACCCAGTACTTC. This encodes CASSLGGSGGPKETQYF.